These 15 T cell receptor beta chains share one sample of origin, sequenced in a study of cytomegalovirus exposure and HLA in healthy donors (TCRdb year 2017). Library method: the immunoSEQ multiplex PCR assay. In its TCRdb copy, this immuneACCESS table keeps in-frame sequences only and misses some clones. Where compared with another copy, unresolved V genes explain less than half of these, and the others have no known cause. In this sample the table shows some 120,000 clones, 70% to 90% of which occur a single time. The ten largest clones take up 2.1% of the sample. Sequenced: PBMCs. The receptor set was obtained from a woman aged 25 to 45 in good health and CMV-seronegative.

The CDR3 spells CASSLRMGQGYNSPLHF. The CDR3 DNA reads as TGTGCCAGCAGCTTAAGGATGGGACAGGGATATAATTCACCCCTCCACTTT. The rearrangement uses TRBV7-9 and TRBJ1-6; 9 nucleotides match TRBD1. The CDR3 consists of 17 residues. J lost 4 bases, V lost 2 bases, and 6 bases had no gene match. Germline CDR1 reads SEHNR; CDR2 reads FQNEAQ (reference sequence).

DNA of the CDR3: TGTGCCAGCAGCTTGGCCTCAGCCGCACCGCAGGTCTACACCTTC. It codes for CASSLASAAPQVYTF. The chain uses TRBV5-4 and TRBJ1-2; D not certain. V lost 0 bases and J 10 bases, leaving 19 bases between the germline ends. CDR1 is SGHNT, CDR2 YYREEE, per germline (reference sequence). This CDR3 contains 15 residues.

This clone was seen a single time. This chain joins TRBV7-2 and TRBJ1-2; 9 bases align to TRBD1. This CDR3 region has 14 residues. The V and J ends lost 1 base and 6 bases, in that order; junction bases with no gene match: 3. Germline values: CDR1 SGHTA, CDR2 FQGNSA. The CDR3 is CASSLGGQGNGYTF. The CDR3 DNA reads as TGTGCCAGCAGCTTAGGGGGACAGGGTAATGGCTACACCTTC.

J is TRBJ2-7 and V is TRBV7-8, with TRBD2 matching 7 bases. CDR1 is SGHVS and CDR2 is FQNEAQ in the germline V gene. Germline trimming cut 5 bases from V and 3 bases from J; bases unmatched to any gene: 13. The CDR3 runs to 16 residues. The CDR3 loop is CASSPYRLAVNYEQYF. Here the CDR3 DNA reads TGTGCCAGCAGCCCCTATCGACTAGCCGTTAACTACGAGCAGTACTTC. The whole variable domain, filled in from reference TRBV7-8 and TRBJ2-7, reads GAGVSQSPRYKVAKRGQDVALRCDPISGHVSLFWYQQALGQGPEFLTYFQNEAQLDKSGLPSDRFFAERPEGSVSTLKIQRTQQEDSAVYLCASSPYRLAVNYEQYFGPGTRLTVT.

The V gene is TRBV21-1, the J gene TRBJ1-2; the DNA was not used to check the table's D call, TRBD1. TRBV21-1 has pseudogene status. The CDR3 runs 15 residues. CDR3 sequence (DNA): TGTGCCAGCAATCAGGAAAACACCCTTAACTATGGCTACACCTTC. Translated, it gives CASNQENTLNYGYTF.

V is TRBV29-1 and J is TRBJ2-5; TRBD2 aligns across 12 bases. Germline trimming cut 4 bases from V and 5 bases from J; bases unmatched to any gene: 5. Germline CDR1 reads SQVTM; CDR2 reads ANQGSEA. There are 14 residues in the CDR3. In nucleotides, the CDR3 is TGCAGCGTTGGACTAGCGGGGGTCCGGGAGACCCAGTACTTC. Translating gives CSVGLAGVRETQYF.

This chain connects TRBV6-1 to TRBJ2-5, with TRBD2 matching over 7 bases. The CDR3 sequence is 14 residues long. Per the germline V gene, CDR1 is MNHNS and CDR2 is SASEGT. With V trimmed by 9 bases and J by 2 bases, 9 bases remained unmatched. The CDR3 loop reads CASALGGSQETQYF. The DNA of the CDR3 is TGTGCCAGTGCTCTGGGGGGGAGTCAAGAGACCCAGTACTTC.

The gene calls are TRBV9 and TRBJ2-3; maybe TRBD2 (6 bases). CDR3 length: 18 amino acids. Germline V gives CDR1 SGDLS, CDR2 YYNGEE. The V end lost 0 bases, the J end lost 2 bases, and 19 bases lay between the germline ends. The CDR3 DNA is TGTGCCAGCAGCGTAGGGGATCGGGGGAAGCTTAACACAGATACGCAGTATTTT. Translated, it gives CASSVGDRGKLNTDTQYF. Based on the CDR3 plus reference TRBV9 and TRBJ2-3, the full variable domain is DSGVTQTPKHLITATGQRVTLRCSPRSGDLSVYWYQQSLDQGLQFLIQYYNGEERAKGNILERFSAQQFPDLHSELNLSSLELGDSALYFCASSVGDRGKLNTDTQYFGPGTRLTVL.

The J gene is TRBJ2-7, the V gene TRBV7-2; D call uncertain. Per germline, CDR1 SGHTA and CDR2 FQGNSA. Between the trimmed V and J ends, which lost 4 bases and 6 bases, there was a span of 16 bases. The CDR3 totals 14 residues. The CDR3 nucleotides read TGTGCCAGCAGCTCCCAGAAAGTTACTACCGAGCAGTACTTC. This encodes CASSSQKVTTEQYF. Full variable domain (missing parts from reference TRBV7-2 and TRBJ2-7): GAGVSQSPSNKVTEKGKDVELRCDPISGHTALYWYRQSLGQGLEFLIYFQGNSAPDKSGLPSDRFSAERTGGSVSTLTIQRTQQEDSAVYLCASSSQKVTTEQYFGPGTRLTVT.

CDR3 sequence: CASSLGVKNTEAFF. For the CDR3, the DNA is TGTGCCAGCAGCTTAGGCGTCAAGAACACTGAAGCTTTCTTT. The V gene is TRBV11-3, the J gene TRBJ1-1; D is unclear. V gave up 1 base and J gave up 1 base, with 7 bases separating them. Germline V lookup: CDR1 SGHNT, CDR2 YENEEA. The CDR3 is 14 residues long.

The chain uses TRBV6-1 and TRBJ1-5; 8 bases line up with TRBD1. J lost 4 bases, V lost 4 bases, and 9 bases had no gene match. The CDR3 length is 16 residues. CDR1 and CDR2 (germline): MNHNS, SASEGT. The CDR3 DNA sequence: TGTGCCAGCAGTGGGGGGTCCAGGGGGCCAAATCAGCCCCAGCATTTT. Protein sequence: CASSGGSRGPNQPQHF.

The rearrangement joins TRBV23-1 to TRBJ1-1; TRBD1 matches at 7 bases. TRBV23-1 is an open reading frame whose function is uncertain. Losses at the gene ends were 0 bases for V and 0 bases for J; bases not matched to a gene: 16. The CDR3 totals 20 residues. CDR3: CASSQSRVDREITMNTEAFF. DNA of the CDR3: TGCGCCAGCAGTCAATCTCGGGTCGACAGGGAAATAACGATGAACACTGAAGCTTTCTTT.

V usage is TRBV4-3 and J usage is TRBJ2-2; 7 bases are a match to TRBD2. J was trimmed by 7 bases and V by 1 base; bases with no gene match: 0. Germline-derived CDR1 and CDR2 are LGHNA and YSLEER. This CDR3 is 13 amino acids long. The CDR3 region has the DNA TGCGCCAGCAGCCAAGCGGGAGGCGGGGAGCTGTTTTTT. Translated, it gives CASSQAGGGELFF.

As concerns this clone: Mismatch with germline at one junction end may stem from a read error. J is TRBJ1-5 and V is TRBV18; unclear D gene. Looked up from germline, CDR1 is KGHSH and CDR2 is LQKENI. This CDR3 is 15 amino acids long. The CDR3 DNA sequence: TGTGCCAGCTCACCACGAGAATCAGAGGGTCAGCGCCAGCATTTT. Its translation is CASSPRESEGQRQHF.

The chain couples TRBV7-8 to TRBJ2-7; TRBD1 agrees at 9 bases. The CDR3 length is 14 residues. J gave up 6 bases and V 5 bases, and 8 bases lay outside the gene matches. Germline-derived CDR1 and CDR2 are SGHVS and FQNEAQ. The CDR3 DNA follows: TGTGCCAGCAGCACACAGGGGACAGGGATCGAGCAGTACTTC. Protein sequence: CASSTQGTGIEQYF.